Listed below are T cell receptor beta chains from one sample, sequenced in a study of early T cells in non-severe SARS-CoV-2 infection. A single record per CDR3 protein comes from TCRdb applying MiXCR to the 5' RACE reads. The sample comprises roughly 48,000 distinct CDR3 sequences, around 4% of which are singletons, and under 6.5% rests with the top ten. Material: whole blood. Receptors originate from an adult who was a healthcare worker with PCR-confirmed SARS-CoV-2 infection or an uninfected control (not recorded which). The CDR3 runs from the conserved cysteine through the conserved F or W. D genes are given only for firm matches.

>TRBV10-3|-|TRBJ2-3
CAISRGTVRRTDTQYF
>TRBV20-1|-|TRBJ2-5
CSAPYGGGITETQYF
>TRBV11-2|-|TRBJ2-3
CASSLGGGRMNTQYF
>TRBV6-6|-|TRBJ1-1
CASSYSLNTEAFF
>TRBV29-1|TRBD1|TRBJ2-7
CSSRGTGEYEQYF
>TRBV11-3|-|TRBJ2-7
CASSLGFGTYEQYF
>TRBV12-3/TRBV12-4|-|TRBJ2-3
CASSTRRTHTDTQYF
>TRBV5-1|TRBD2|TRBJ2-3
CASSPSGGAVYTQYF
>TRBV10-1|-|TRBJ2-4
CASSPTAKNIQYF
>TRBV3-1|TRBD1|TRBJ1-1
CASSQGRGRGMSTEAFF
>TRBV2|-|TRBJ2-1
CASSEPAYNEQFF
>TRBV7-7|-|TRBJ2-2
CASSLRQGGTGELFF
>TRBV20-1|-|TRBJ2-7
CSAPAPGLSYEQYF
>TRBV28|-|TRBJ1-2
CASSLQGYDYTF
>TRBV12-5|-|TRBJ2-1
CASGLVQGGTYNEQFF
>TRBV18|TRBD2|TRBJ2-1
CASSPPYSGGDNEQFF
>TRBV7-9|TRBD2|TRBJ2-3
CASSPWTSGGGDTQYF
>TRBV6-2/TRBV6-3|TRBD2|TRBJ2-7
CASSYESGLTSGIYEQYF
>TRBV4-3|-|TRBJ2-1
CASSPAGITNYNEQFF
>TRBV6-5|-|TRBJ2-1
CASRGNPNEQFF
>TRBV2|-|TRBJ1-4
CASKWDGQREKLFF
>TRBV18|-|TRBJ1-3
CASSPDLRSGNTIYF
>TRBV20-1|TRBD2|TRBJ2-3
CSASRWTSGSTDTQYF
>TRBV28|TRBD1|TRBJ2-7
CASSPRQGQQYF
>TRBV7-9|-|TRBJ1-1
CASSLLGAGPGTEAFF
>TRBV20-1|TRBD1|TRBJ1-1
CSAAPGGMNTEAFF
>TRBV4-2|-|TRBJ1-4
CASSQVWAQGINEKLFF
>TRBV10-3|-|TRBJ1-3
CAISDPLTRHGNTIYF
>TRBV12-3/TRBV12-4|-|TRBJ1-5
CASSWGAHQPQHF
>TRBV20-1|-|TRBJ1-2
CSASRTRQTYGYTF
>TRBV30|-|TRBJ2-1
CAWSDQGYPSYNEQFF
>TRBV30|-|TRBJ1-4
CAWSDTGTTNEKLFF
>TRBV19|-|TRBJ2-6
CASSIQQSGANVLTF
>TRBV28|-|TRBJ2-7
CASRQSGFYEQYF
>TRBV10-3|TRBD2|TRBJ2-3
CAARVAGGPDTQYF
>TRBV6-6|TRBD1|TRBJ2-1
CACSRRTGGFTYNEQFF
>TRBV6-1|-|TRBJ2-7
CASSEGSAYEQYF
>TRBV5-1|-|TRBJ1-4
CASSLGGARTNEKLFF
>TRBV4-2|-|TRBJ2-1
CASSHVDINEQFF
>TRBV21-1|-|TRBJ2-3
CASSSRQGGDTDTQYF
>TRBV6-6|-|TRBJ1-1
CASSDPQKRAAFF
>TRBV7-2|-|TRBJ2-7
CASSPRDGGYEQYF
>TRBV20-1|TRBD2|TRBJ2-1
CSARDDTRGVDNEQFF
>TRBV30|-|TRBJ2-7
CAWGRSYEQYF
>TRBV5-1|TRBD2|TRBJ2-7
CASSPLTSGSYEQYF
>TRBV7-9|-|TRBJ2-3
CASSPLTGTDTQYF